The 21 T cell receptor beta chains given below trace back to one sample, sequenced in a study of cytomegalovirus exposure and HLA in healthy donors. PCR employed 60 Vbeta and 13 Jbeta primers. The assay was immunoSEQ multiplex PCR, and TCRdb's table has in-frame clones only and misses some. Here the sample spans 60,000 or so clones, 85% being singletons. Sequenced input: PBMCs. All receptors come from a female donor in good health and CMV-seronegative.

The chain links TRBV27 to TRBJ1-5; D perhaps matches TRBD1 (5 bases). The ends were cut back, 7 bases at V and 6 bases at J, with 19 bases in the middle. The length of the CDR3 is 15 residues. Germline CDR1 and CDR2: MNHEY and SMNVEV (reference sequence). CDR3 loop: CASTLAGFESQPQHF. The CDR3 DNA reads TGTGCCAGCACCCTTGCAGGGTTCGAAAGTCAGCCCCAGCATTTT.

The V call is TRBV6-6, the J call TRBJ2-2; no definite D call. Germline lookup yields CDR1 MNHNY and CDR2 SVGAGI (reference sequence). CDR3 length: 14 amino acids. Trimming took 5 bases from V and 3 from J, leaving 10 bases between them. DNA of the CDR3: TGTGCCAGCAGTGCAGCCCGGGACACCGGGGAGCTGTTTTTT. It is translated as CASSAARDTGELFF.

The chain recombines TRBV27 with TRBJ1-5; D ambiguous. Per germline, CDR1 MNHEY and CDR2 SMNVEV (reference sequence). Trimming removed 8 bases from V and 3 bases from J, with 11 bases in between. This CDR3 is 13 amino acids long. The CDR3 DNA is TGTGCCAGCGGTCGGGAGCCCAATCAGCCCCAGCATTTT. Amino acids: CASGREPNQPQHF.

The V gene is TRBV6-7, the J gene TRBJ2-1; 10 positions match TRBD2. TRBV6-7 qualifies as an ORF whose function is uncertain. The length of the CDR3 is 17 residues. V trimming: 4 bases; J trimming: 6 bases; junction bases outside the gene matches: 12. CDR3 residues: CASSFFLAAGGPNEQFF. DNA for the CDR3: TGTGCCAGCAGTTTTTTTCTAGCAGCGGGAGGGCCCAATGAGCAGTTCTTC.

This clone was observed a single time. The chain is built from TRBV19 and TRBJ2-7; no firm D call. The CDR3 covers 14 residues. Trimming left V 3 bases short and J 2 bases short, with 11 bases between. Looked up from germline, CDR1 is LNHDA and CDR2 is SQIVND (reference sequence). CDR3 DNA: TGTGCCAGTAGTATTGGAGCCGGAACCTACGAGCAGTACTTC. The encoded protein is CASSIGAGTYEQYF.

The chain uses TRBV19 and TRBJ2-1, with 10 positions matching TRBD2. V lost 7 bases, J lost 2 bases, and 5 bases stayed unmatched. This CDR3 region has 15 residues. Germline CDR1 LNHDA, CDR2 SQIVND (reference sequence). CDR3 residues: CASTTSGIPYNEQFF. The CDR3 DNA reads as TGTGCCAGTACTACTAGCGGGATCCCCTACAATGAGCAGTTCTTC. Based on the CDR3 plus reference TRBV19 and TRBJ2-1, the full variable domain is DGGITQSPKYLFRKEGQNVTLSCEQNLNHDAMYWYRQDPGQGLRLIYYSQIVNDFQKGDIAEGYSVSREKKESFPLTVTSAQKNPTAFYLCASTTSGIPYNEQFFGPGTRLTVL.

This chain joins TRBV10-2 and TRBJ2-7, with 7 positions matching TRBD1. Germline lookup yields CDR1 WSHSY and CDR2 SAAADI. This CDR3 has 14 residues. J was trimmed by 4 bases and V by 3 bases; bases with no gene match: 6. This CDR3 reads CASSEPGQLYEQYF. The DNA of the CDR3 is TGCGCCAGCAGTGAACCGGGACAGCTATACGAGCAGTACTTC.

The J gene is TRBJ1-4, the V gene TRBV7-9; a weak D match, TRBD1 (5 bases). CDR1 and CDR2 from the germline V gene are SEHNR and FQNEAQ (reference sequence). This CDR3 spans 15 amino acids. V was clipped by 3 bases and J by 0 bases, with 8 bases between them. As DNA, the CDR3 is TGTGCCAGCAGCTTTGAAGGGGCAACTAATGAAAAACTGTTTTTT. Its translation is CASSFEGATNEKLFF.

J is TRBJ2-2 and V is TRBV5-1; D remains ambiguous. In germline, CDR1 is SGHRS, CDR2 YFSETQ. The CDR3 runs 14 residues. V shed 3 bases and J shed 6 bases, with 12 bases lying between them. CDR3 nucleotides: TGCGCCAGCAGCTCAACAGCCACCTCCGGGGAGCTGTTTTTT. Translated: CASSSTATSGELFF. The complete variable domain, with remaining parts taken from reference TRBV5-1 and TRBJ2-2, reads KAGVTQTPRYLIKTRGQQVTLSCSPISGHRSVSWYQQTPGQGLQFLFEYFSETQRNKGNFPGRFSGRQFSNSRSEMNVSTLELGDSALYLCASSSTATSGELFFGEGSRLTVL.

The chain joins TRBV5-1 to TRBJ1-2, with D tentatively TRBD1 (5 bases). The CDR3 extends over 16 amino acids. Trimming cost V 4 bases and J 8 bases, with 24 bases left between them. Germline V gene lookup returns CDR1 SGHRS and CDR2 YFSETQ. The DNA for the CDR3 is TGCGCCAGCAGCGGGGGGACGGAACTAGGCCGTGGGGGCTACACCTTC. Its translation is CASSGGTELGRGGYTF.

The chain uses TRBV6-5 and TRBJ2-5; TRBD2 aligns across 7 bases. Germline assignment: CDR1 MNHEY and CDR2 SVGAGI. The CDR3 has 16 residues. The junction had 5 bases not matched to a gene; V was cut back by 0 bases and J by 1 base. The CDR3 sequence is CASSYSPAGTQETQYF. In nucleotides, the CDR3 is TGTGCCAGCAGTTACTCGCCAGCGGGGACCCAAGAGACCCAGTACTTC.

This clone was detected only once. The chain employs TRBV19 and TRBJ2-5; D perhaps matches TRBD2 (7 bases). The CDR3 has 14 amino acids. Germline V gives CDR1 LNHDA, CDR2 SQIVND (reference sequence). The germline V and J ends were trimmed by 1 base and 11 bases, with 17 bases remaining between them. CDR3 bases: TGTGCCAGTAGTATAGGTCCAGGGGAGGGTGAGCAGTACTTC. Protein: CASSIGPGEGEQYF.

The chain uses TRBV11-1 and TRBJ2-3; maybe TRBD2 (6 bases). From germline, CDR1 is SGHAT and CDR2 FQDESV (reference sequence). Trimming left V 5 bases short and J 0 bases short, with 15 bases between. CDR3 length: 16 residues. CDR3 loop: CASSPLRGTSTDTQYF. As DNA, the CDR3 is TGTGCCAGCAGCCCACTTCGGGGGACGAGCACAGATACGCAGTATTTT. The full variable domain, with the rest looked up from reference TRBV11-1 and TRBJ2-3, is EAEVAQSPRYKITEKSQAVAFWCDPISGHATLYWYRQILGQGPELLVQFQDESVVDDSQLPKDRFSAERLKGVDSTLKIQPAELGDSAMYLCASSPLRGTSTDTQYFGPGTRLTVL.

This chain uses TRBV28 with TRBJ1-3; D is unclear. The germline V gene encodes CDR1 MDHEN and CDR2 SYDVKM. The CDR3 loop spans 15 amino acids. V was trimmed by 4 bases and J by 9 bases, leaving 19 bases between them. Here the CDR3 reads CASSSTLSGRVTIYF. CDR3 DNA sequence: TGTGCCAGCAGTTCTACCCTAAGCGGGCGAGTCACCATATATTTT. Looking up the rest from reference TRBV28 and TRBJ1-3 gives the full variable domain: DVKVTQSSRYLVKRTGEKVFLECVQDMDHENMFWYRQDPGLGLRLIYFSYDVKMKEKGDIPEGYSVSREKKERFSLILESASTNQTSMYLCASSSTLSGRVTIYFGEGSWLTVV.

The chain carries TRBV4-1 and TRBJ1-2; D not certain. Germline assignment: CDR1 MGHRA and CDR2 YSYEKL. Trimming removed 4 bases from V and 0 bases from J, with 12 bases in between. This CDR3 comprises 15 residues. CDR3 bases: TGCGCCAGCAGCCCAATACGGGATGCTAACTATGGCTACACCTTC. It codes for CASSPIRDANYGYTF.

This chain joins TRBV12-5 and TRBJ2-7, with a tentative D call TRBD2 (7 bases). Germline V gene data show CDR1 as LGHNT and CDR2 as FRNRAP. Trimming removed 5 bases at V and 9 bases at J, with 14 bases between. This CDR3 region has 12 residues. This CDR3 reads CASGLGGAAQYF. The CDR3 DNA follows: TGTGCTAGTGGTCTAGGGGGGGCTGCGCAGTACTTC.

This clone was counted once. The same CDR3 also results from other DNA sequences found in this sample. The chain recombines TRBV7-2 with TRBJ1-1; TRBD1 matches 10 bases. The CDR3 totals 13 residues. The V and J ends lost 3 bases and 5 bases, in that order; junction bases with no gene match: 0. CDR1 SGHTA and CDR2 FQGNSA come from the germline V gene. CDR3 sequence reads: CASSLGQGTEAFF. In DNA, the CDR3 is TGTGCCAGCAGCTTGGGACAGGGGACTGAAGCTTTCTTT.

This chain connects TRBV5-6 to TRBJ2-1; 9 bases line up with TRBD2. V lost 0 bases and J lost 8; bases outside the gene matches: 6. There are 15 residues in the CDR3. Germline V gene sequence: CDR1 SGHDT, CDR2 YYEEEE. CDR3 coding DNA: TGTGCCAGCAGCTTGGGCGGCGGGGGGGCGGATGAGCAGTTCTTC. It specifies CASSLGGGGADEQFF.

This chain links TRBV5-4 with TRBJ1-1; the D gene is possibly TRBD1 (5 bases). The CDR3 extends over 16 amino acids. Trimming removed 3 bases at V and 6 bases at J, with 21 bases between. Germline CDR1 reads SGHNT; CDR2 reads YYREEE (reference sequence). The CDR3 loop reads CASSSKRGLSNPEAFF. The CDR3, as DNA: TGTGCCAGCAGCTCGAAACGGGGACTGAGCAACCCTGAAGCTTTCTTT.

V and J are TRBV29-1 and TRBJ2-7, with D possibly being TRBD2 (6 bases). The V and J ends lost 1 base and 9 bases respectively, with 22 bases between them. The CDR3 length is 15 residues. Germline CDR1 SQVTM, CDR2 ANQGSEA. For the CDR3, the DNA is TGCAGCGTTGAAGGGGTAGGAGGGGTTGAATCCCGGCAGTACTTC. Translation gives CSVEGVGGVESRQYF.

The chain couples TRBV14 to TRBJ1-1, with a tentative D call TRBD1 (6 bases). This CDR3 comprises 14 residues. Trimming cost V 4 bases and J 4 bases, with 13 bases left between them. Germline V gene lookup returns CDR1 SGHDN and CDR2 FVKESK. This CDR3 reads CASSLTTGLTEAFF. CDR3 sequence (DNA): TGTGCCAGCAGCCTTACGACAGGCCTCACTGAAGCTTTCTTT.